Shown below are 13 T cell receptor beta chains from a single sample sequenced in a study of T-cell reconstitution after alpha-beta-depleted transplantation in children. Unique molecular identifiers featured in how the TCRbeta library was prepared. TCRdb used MiXCR to reprocess the PCR reads, holding one entry per CDR3 protein. The table shows 70,000 to 95,000 distinct CDR3 sequences, with 9% to 15% occurring only once. The sample in question was PBMCs from the stem cell graft donor, obtained from the stem cell graft. These receptors originate from a human donor who donated a stem cell graft to a child with inherited bone marrow failure.

This clonotype has just a few counts. CDR3 region: CASSADNGSIQYF. The CDR3 bases are TGTGCCAGCAGTGCGGACAATGGGAGCATTCAGTACTTC. This rearrangement joins TRBV6-2 or TRBV6-3 to TRBJ2-4; perhaps D is TRBD1 or TRBD2 (5 bases each). The CDR3 contains 13 residues. Germline CDR1 reads MNHEY; CDR2 reads SVGEGT. V dropped 5 bases and J dropped 9 bases, with 14 bases sitting between them.

This clonotype was seen ten or more times. CDR3 sequence: CASSEDAQHTQYF. The CDR3 nucleotides are TGTGCCAGCAGTGAAGACGCCCAGCATACGCAGTATTTT. The rearrangement links TRBV6-1 to TRBJ2-3; no firm D call. This CDR3 spans 13 amino acids. Between the trimmed V and J ends, which lost 1 base and 7 bases, there was a span of 9 bases. The germline V gene has CDR1 MNHNS and CDR2 SASEGT.

This clonotype was found many times. V gene TRBV5-1 combines with J gene TRBJ2-2; 7 nucleotides agree with TRBD1. Germline V gives CDR1 SGHRS, CDR2 YFSETQ. The trim removed 0 bases at V and 6 bases at J, leaving 5 bases unmatched. The CDR3 loop spans 15 amino acids. CDR3 DNA: TGCGCCAGCAGCTTGGAGGCAGGGGGACCCGGGGAGCTGTTTTTT. Protein: CASSLEAGGPGELFF.

The chain joins TRBV6-5 to TRBJ1-6, with D possibly TRBD1 on 5 matching bases. The CDR3 spans 14 residues. Germline V gene sequence: CDR1 MNHEY, CDR2 SVGAGI. The V end was cut by 2 bases, the J end by 10 bases, with 12 bases between. CDR3 sequence (DNA): TGTGCCAGCAGTTACGAGGGGAGTGACTCACCCCTCCACTTT. Translation gives CASSYEGSDSPLHF.

Ten or more counts support this clonotype. The J gene is TRBJ2-3, the V gene TRBV9, with D tentatively TRBD2 (6 bases). This CDR3 spans 15 amino acids. From germline, CDR1 is SGDLS and CDR2 YYNGEE. With 3 bases removed from V and 4 bases from J, the gap between germline ends came to 15 bases. CDR3 DNA: TGTGCCAGCAGCGCCTCGGGAGCCAGGGCAGATACGCAGTATTTT. Encoded protein: CASSASGARADTQYF.

At least ten counts were recorded for this clonotype. The V and J genes are TRBV28 and TRBJ2-7; no clear D gene. V lost 7 bases to trimming and J lost 3 bases, with 13 bases between them. Germline CDR1 is MDHEN and CDR2 is SYDVKM. This CDR3 spans 13 amino acids. The CDR3 region is CASTPRNNYEQYF. CDR3 nucleotide sequence: TGTGCCAGCACCCCCCGTAACAACTACGAGCAGTACTTC.

This clonotype was picked up many times. The chain couples TRBV5-1 to TRBJ2-1, with D unresolved. CDR3 length: 16 amino acids. Trimming stripped 3 bases from V and 2 bases from J, with 15 bases between. Germline assignment: CDR1 SGHRS and CDR2 YFSETQ. Here the CDR3 DNA reads TGCGCCAGCAGCTGGGATGGGGTAGCTACCTACAATGAGCAGTTCTTC. Translating gives CASSWDGVATYNEQFF.

At least ten counts were recorded for this clonotype. This chain links TRBV6-5 with TRBJ2-1; D might be TRBD2 (6 bases). The CDR3 runs 15 residues. V dropped 2 bases and J dropped 0 bases, with 8 bases sitting between them. The germline V gene has CDR1 MNHEY and CDR2 SVGAGI. The CDR3 loop is CASSYGGNSYNEQFF. The CDR3 DNA reads as TGTGCCAGCAGTTACGGGGGGAACTCCTACAATGAGCAGTTCTTC.

In its sample, this clonotype was seen many times. This chain uses TRBV11-2 with TRBJ2-1; D is unresolved. The CDR3 covers 15 residues. Trimming left V 0 bases short and J 7 bases short, with 13 bases between. The germline gives CDR1 SGHAT, CDR2 FQNNGV. This chain's CDR3 is CASSLDVGLGNEQFF. The CDR3 bases are TGTGCCAGCAGCTTAGATGTAGGCTTAGGAAATGAGCAGTTCTTC.

This clonotype was recorded at least ten times. The chain joins TRBV9 to TRBJ2-1, with 9 bases that match TRBD1. Trimming removed 3 bases from V and 10 bases from J; junction bases left unmatched: 8. Per germline, CDR1 SGDLS and CDR2 YYNGEE. This CDR3 contains 14 residues. In nucleotides, the CDR3 is TGTGCCAGCAGCGACCGGGACAGGGCGCGAGAGCAGTTCTTC. Amino acid sequence: CASSDRDRAREQFF. Together with reference TRBV9 and TRBJ2-1, the CDR3 gives the full variable domain: DSGVTQTPKHLITATGQRVTLRCSPRSGDLSVYWYQQSLDQGLQFLIQYYNGEERAKGNILERFSAQQFPDLHSELNLSSLELGDSALYFCASSDRDRAREQFFGPGTRLTVL.

This clonotype has ten or more counts. This sequence joins TRBV5-1 and TRBJ2-1; D is perhaps TRBD2 (6 bases). The germline gives CDR1 SGHRS, CDR2 YFSETQ. This CDR3 is built from 15 residues. Trimming cost V 3 bases and J 8 bases, with 18 bases left between them. In DNA, the CDR3 is TGCGCCAGCAGCTCTTCGGGAGCGAACACGGATGAGCAGTTCTTC. Translated: CASSSSGANTDEQFF.

This clonotype has ten or more counts. The V gene is TRBV20-1, the J gene TRBJ1-5, with D maybe TRBD1 (5 bases). CDR1 is DFQATT, CDR2 SNEGSKA, per germline (reference sequence). The ends were cut back, 5 bases at V and 5 bases at J, with 16 bases in the middle. This CDR3 is 14 amino acids long. In nucleotides, the CDR3 is TGCAGTGCTTTTACGGGCCAAGGGGATCAGCCCCAGCATTTT. Translating it yields CSAFTGQGDQPQHF.

This clonotype occurred a few times. The chain has TRBV10-3 and TRBJ2-1; D possibly corresponds to TRBD1 (7 bases). CDR3 length equals 16 residues. V lost 5 bases and J lost 3, with 17 bases in between. Germline V gene lookup returns CDR1 ENHRY and CDR2 SYGVKD. The CDR3 DNA reads TGTGCCATCAGTCAGGGGGGCCAGCGGTTCTACAATGAGCAGTTCTTC. It specifies CAISQGGQRFYNEQFF.